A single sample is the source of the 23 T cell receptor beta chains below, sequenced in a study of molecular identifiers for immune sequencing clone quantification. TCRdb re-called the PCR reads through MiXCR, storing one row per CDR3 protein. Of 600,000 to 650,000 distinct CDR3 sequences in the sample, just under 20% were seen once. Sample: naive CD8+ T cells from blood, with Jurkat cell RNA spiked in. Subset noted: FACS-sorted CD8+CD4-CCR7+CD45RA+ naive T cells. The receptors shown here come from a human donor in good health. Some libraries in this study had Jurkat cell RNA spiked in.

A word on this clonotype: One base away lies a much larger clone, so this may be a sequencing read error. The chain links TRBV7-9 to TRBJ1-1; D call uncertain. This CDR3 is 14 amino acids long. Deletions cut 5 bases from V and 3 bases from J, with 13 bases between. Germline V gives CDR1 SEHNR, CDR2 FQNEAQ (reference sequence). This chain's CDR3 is CASSENGLYTEAFF. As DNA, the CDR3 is TGTGCCAGCAGCGAGAACGGTCTGTACACTGAAGCTTTCTTT.

The CDR3 sequence: CASMSQIAGGHTDTQYF. As DNA, the CDR3 is TGTGCCAGCATGTCTCAAATAGCGGGGGGACACACAGATACGCAGTATTTT. V usage is TRBV27 and J usage is TRBJ2-3, with 10 bases matching TRBD2. The ends lost 7 bases at V and 2 bases at J; junction bases unmatched: 12. From germline, CDR1 is MNHEY and CDR2 SMNVEV (reference sequence). There are 17 residues in the CDR3.

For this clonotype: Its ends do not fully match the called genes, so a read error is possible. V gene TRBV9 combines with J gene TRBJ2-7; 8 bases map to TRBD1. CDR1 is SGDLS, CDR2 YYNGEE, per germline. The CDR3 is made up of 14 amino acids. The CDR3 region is CASSSGTGAYEQHF. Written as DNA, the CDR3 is TGTGCCAGCAGCAGTGGGACAGGAGCCTACGAGCAGCACTTC.

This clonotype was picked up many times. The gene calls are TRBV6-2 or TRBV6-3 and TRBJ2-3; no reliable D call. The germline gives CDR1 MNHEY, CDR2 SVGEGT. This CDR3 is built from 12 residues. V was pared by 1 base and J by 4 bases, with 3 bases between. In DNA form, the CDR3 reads TGTGCCAGCAGTTACTTCTCAGATACGCAGTATTTT. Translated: CASSYFSDTQYF.

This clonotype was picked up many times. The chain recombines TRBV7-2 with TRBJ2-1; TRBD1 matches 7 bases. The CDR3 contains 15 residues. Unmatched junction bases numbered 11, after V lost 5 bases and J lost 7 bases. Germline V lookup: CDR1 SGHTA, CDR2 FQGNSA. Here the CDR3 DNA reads TGTGCCAGCAGCCGGACAGGCGTTTACCTTAATGAGCAGTTCTTC. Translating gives CASSRTGVYLNEQFF.

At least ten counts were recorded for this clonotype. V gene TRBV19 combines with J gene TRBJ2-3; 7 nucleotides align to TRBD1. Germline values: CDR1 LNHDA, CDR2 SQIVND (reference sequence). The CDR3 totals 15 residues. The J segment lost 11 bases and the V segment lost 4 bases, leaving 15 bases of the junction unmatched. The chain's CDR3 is CASSTMDKGGHEQYF. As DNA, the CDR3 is TGTGCCAGTAGTACAATGGACAAAGGGGGCCACGAGCAGTATTTT. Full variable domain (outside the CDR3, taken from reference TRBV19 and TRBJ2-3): DGGITQSPKYLFRKEGQNVTLSCEQNLNHDAMYWYRQDPGQGLRLIYYSQIVNDFQKGDIAEGYSVSREKKESFPLTVTSAQKNPTAFYLCASSTMDKGGHEQYFGPGTRLTVL.

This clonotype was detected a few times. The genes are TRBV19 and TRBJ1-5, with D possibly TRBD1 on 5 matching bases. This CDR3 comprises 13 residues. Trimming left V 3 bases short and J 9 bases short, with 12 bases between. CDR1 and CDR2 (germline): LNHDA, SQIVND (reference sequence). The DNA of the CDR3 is TGTGCCAGTAGTATGGGCGGGGACGGGCCCCAGCATTTT. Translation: CASSMGGDGPQHF.

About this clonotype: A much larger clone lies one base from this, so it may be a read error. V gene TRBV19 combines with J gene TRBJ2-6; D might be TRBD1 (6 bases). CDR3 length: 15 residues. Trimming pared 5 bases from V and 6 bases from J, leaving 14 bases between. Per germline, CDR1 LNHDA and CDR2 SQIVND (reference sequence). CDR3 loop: CASSVPTGSANVLTF. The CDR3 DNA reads TGTGCCAGTAGTGTTCCTACAGGGTCGGCCAACGTCCTGACTTTC. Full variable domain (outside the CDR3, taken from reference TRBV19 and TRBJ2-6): DGGITQSPKYLFRKEGQNVTLSCEQNLNHDAMYWYRQDPGQGLRLIYYSQIVNDFQKGDIAEGYSVSREKKESFPLTVTSAQKNPTAFYLCASSVPTGSANVLTFGAGSRLTVL.

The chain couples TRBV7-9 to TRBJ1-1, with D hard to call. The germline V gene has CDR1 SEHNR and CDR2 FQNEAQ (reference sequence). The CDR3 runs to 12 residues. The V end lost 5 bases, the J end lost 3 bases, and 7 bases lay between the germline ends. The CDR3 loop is CASSPQYTEAFF. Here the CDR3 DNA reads TGTGCCAGCAGCCCCCAGTACACTGAAGCTTTCTTT.

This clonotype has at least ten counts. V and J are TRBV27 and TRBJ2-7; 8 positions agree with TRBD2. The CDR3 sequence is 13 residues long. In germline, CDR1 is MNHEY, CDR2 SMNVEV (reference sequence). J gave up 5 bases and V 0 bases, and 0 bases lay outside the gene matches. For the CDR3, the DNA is TGTGCCAGCAGTTTATCTAGCGGGGACGAGCAGTACTTC. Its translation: CASSLSSGDEQYF.

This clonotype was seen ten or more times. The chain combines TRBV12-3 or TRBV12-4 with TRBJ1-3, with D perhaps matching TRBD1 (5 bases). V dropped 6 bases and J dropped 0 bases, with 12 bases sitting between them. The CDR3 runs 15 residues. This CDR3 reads CASSNGAFSGNTIYF. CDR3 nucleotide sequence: TGTGCCAGCAGCAACGGGGCCTTCTCTGGAAACACCATATATTTT.

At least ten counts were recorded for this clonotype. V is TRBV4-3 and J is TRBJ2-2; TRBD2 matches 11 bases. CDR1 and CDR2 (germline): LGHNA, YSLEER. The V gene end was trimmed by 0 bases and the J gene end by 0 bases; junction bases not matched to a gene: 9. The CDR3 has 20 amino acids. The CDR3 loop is CASSQDWGTSGKANTGELFF. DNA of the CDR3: TGCGCCAGCAGCCAAGATTGGGGGACTAGCGGAAAGGCGAACACCGGGGAGCTGTTTTTT.

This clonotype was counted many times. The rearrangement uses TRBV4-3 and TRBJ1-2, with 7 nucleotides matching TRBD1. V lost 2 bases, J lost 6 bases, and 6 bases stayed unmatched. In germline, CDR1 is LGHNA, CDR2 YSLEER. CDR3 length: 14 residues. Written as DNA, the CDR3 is TGCGCCAGCAGCCAAACAGGGGTTGGGGATGGCTACACCTTC. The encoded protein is CASSQTGVGDGYTF.

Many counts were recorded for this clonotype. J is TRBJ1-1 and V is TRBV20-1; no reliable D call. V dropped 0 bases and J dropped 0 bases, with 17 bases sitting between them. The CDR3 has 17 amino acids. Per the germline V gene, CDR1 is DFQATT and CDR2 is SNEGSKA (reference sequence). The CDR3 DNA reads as TGCAGTGCTAGAGATCCCGGGAGTACCCTCATGAACACTGAAGCTTTCTTT. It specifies CSARDPGSTLMNTEAFF.

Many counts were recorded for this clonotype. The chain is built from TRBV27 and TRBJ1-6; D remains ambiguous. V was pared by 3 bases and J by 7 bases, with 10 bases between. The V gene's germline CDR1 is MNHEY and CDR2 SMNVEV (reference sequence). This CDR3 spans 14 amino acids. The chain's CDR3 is CASSLAGRNSPLHF. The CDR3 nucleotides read TGTGCCAGCAGTTTGGCAGGCCGGAATTCACCCCTCCACTTT.

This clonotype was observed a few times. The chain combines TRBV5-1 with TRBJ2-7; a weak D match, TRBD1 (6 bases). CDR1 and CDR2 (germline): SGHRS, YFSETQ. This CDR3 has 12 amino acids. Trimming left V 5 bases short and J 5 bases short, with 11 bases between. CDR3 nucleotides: TGCGCCAGCAGAGGTGAGGGGGACGAGCAGTACTTC. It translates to CASRGEGDEQYF.

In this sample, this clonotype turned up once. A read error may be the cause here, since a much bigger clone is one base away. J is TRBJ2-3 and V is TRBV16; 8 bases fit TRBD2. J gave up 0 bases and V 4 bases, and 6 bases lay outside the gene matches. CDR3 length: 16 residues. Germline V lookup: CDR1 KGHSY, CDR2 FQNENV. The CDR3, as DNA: TGTGCCAGCAGCCGATCGCGACTAGCGAGCACAGATACGCAGTATTTT. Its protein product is CASSRSRLASTDTQYF.

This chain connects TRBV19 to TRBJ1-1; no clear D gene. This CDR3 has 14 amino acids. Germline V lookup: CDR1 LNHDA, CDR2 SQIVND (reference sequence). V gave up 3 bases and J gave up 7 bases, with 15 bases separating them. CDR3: CASSIGDTPIEAFF. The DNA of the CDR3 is TGTGCCAGTAGTATCGGAGACACTCCGATTGAAGCTTTCTTT.

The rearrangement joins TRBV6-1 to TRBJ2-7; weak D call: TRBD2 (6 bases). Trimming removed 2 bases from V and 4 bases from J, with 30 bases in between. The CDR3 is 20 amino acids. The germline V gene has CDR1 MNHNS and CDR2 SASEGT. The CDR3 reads CASSEIFGVPGVLTKYEQYF. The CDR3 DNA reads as TGTGCCAGCAGTGAAATATTCGGTGTGCCGGGGGTTCTAACCAAATACGAGCAGTACTTC.

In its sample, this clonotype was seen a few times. This CDR3 is CASSKLATETQYF. CDR3 in DNA: TGTGCCAGCAGTAAACTAGCAACAGAGACCCAGTACTTC. The J gene is TRBJ2-5, the V gene TRBV2; TRBD2 might be the D (6 bases). V lost 5 bases, J lost 4 bases, and 11 bases lay in between. Germline CDR1 reads SNHLY; CDR2 reads FYNNEI. The CDR3 length is 13 residues.

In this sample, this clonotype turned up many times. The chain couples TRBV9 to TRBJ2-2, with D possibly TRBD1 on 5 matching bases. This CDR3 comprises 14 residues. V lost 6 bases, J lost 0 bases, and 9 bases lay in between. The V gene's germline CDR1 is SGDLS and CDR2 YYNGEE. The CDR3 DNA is TGTGCCAGCACGGCAGGGTCGAACACCGGGGAGCTGTTTTTT. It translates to CASTAGSNTGELFF.

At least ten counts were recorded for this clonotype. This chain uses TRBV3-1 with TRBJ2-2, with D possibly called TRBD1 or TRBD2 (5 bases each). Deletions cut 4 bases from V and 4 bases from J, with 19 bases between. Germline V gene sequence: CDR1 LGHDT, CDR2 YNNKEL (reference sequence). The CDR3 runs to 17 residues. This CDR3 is CASSPDRGVAGTGELFF. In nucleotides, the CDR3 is TGTGCCAGCAGCCCGGATCGAGGGGTCGCCGGCACCGGGGAGCTGTTTTTT.

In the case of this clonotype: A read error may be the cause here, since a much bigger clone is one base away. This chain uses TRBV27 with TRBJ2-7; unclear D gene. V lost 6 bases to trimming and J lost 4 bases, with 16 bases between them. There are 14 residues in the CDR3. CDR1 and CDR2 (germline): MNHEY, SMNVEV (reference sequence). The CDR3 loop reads CASSTLCSGYEQYF. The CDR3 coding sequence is TGTGCCAGCAGCACCCTTTGCTCCGGGTACGAGCAGTACTTC.